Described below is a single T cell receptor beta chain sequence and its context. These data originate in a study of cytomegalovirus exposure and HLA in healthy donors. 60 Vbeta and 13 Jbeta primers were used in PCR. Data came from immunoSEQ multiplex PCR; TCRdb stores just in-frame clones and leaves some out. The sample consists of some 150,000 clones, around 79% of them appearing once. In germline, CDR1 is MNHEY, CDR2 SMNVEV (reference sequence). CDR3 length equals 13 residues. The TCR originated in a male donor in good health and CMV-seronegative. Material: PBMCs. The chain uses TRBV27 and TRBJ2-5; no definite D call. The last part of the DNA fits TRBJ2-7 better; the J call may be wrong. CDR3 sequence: CASSLTVTYEQYF. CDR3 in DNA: TGTGCCAGCAGTCTGACTGTGACCTACGAGCAGTACTTC.